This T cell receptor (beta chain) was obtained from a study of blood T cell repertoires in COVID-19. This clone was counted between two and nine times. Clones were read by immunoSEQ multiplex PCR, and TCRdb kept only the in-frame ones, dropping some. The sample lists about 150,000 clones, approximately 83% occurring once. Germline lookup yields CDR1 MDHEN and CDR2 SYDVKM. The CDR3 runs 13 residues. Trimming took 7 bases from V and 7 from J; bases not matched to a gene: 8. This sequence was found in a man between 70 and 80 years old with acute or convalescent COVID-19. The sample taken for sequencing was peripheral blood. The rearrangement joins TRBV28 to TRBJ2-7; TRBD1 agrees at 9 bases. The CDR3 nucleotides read TGTGCCAGCACCCAAGACAGGGGGAGAGAGCAGTACTTC. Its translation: CASTQDRGREQYF.